A single sample is the source of the 21 T cell receptor beta chains below, sequenced in a study of cytomegalovirus exposure and HLA in healthy donors. The primer mix had 60 Vbeta and 13 Jbeta primers. The protocol was immunoSEQ multiplex PCR, while the TCRdb copy is restricted to in-frame clones and leaves out a portion. The top ten hold 8.8% of the sample, which has 120,000 to 150,000 clones, over 75% seen once. The sample taken for sequencing was PBMCs. Receptor source: a woman in her fifties or sixties in good health and CMV-seropositive.

This rearrangement joins TRBV4-3 to TRBJ2-7; 8 bases agree with TRBD1. This CDR3 comprises 15 residues. The V segment lost 1 base and the J segment 3 bases; nucleotides outside the gene matches: 5. The germline V gene encodes CDR1 LGHNA and CDR2 YSLEER. CDR3 coding DNA: TGCGCCAGCAGCCAAGCTGACAGGGGTATCTACGAGCAGTACTTC. This translates into CASSQADRGIYEQYF.

This chain connects TRBV29-1 to TRBJ1-6, with D possibly being TRBD1 (6 bases). Trimming shortened V by 7 bases and J by 8 bases, and 15 bases separated the two germline ends. The germline V gene encodes CDR1 SQVTM and CDR2 ANQGSEA. The CDR3 sequence is 13 residues long. CDR3 sequence reads: CSAQKGGDSPLHF. The CDR3 nucleotides are TGCAGCGCCCAAAAGGGGGGGGATTCACCCCTCCACTTT.

The rearrangement uses TRBV7-9 and TRBJ1-6, with 8 bases aligning to TRBD1. With V trimmed by 5 bases and J by 13 bases, 7 bases remained unmatched. The germline V gene encodes CDR1 SEHNR and CDR2 FQNEAQ (reference sequence). CDR3 length: 13 residues. The CDR3 region has the DNA TGTGCCAGCAGCATGACAGGGGATCGTCCCCTCCACTTT. Residues: CASSMTGDRPLHF. The complete variable domain, with remaining parts taken from reference TRBV7-9 and TRBJ1-6, reads DTGVSQNPRHKITKRGQNVTFRCDPISEHNRLYWYRQTLGQGPEFLTYFQNEAQLEKSRLLSDRFSAERPKGSFSTLEIQRTEQGDSAMYLCASSMTGDRPLHFGNGTRLTVT.

This clone is a singleton in its sample. CDR3 coding DNA: TGTGCCAGCAGGTCGGGGGGAGAGACCCAGTACTTC. Its translation: CASRSGGETQYF. The chain links TRBV7-6 to TRBJ2-5, with 7 bases lining up with TRBD2. Germline loops: CDR1 SGHVS, CDR2 FNYEAQ. V was pared by 6 bases and J by 4 bases, with 2 bases of the junction left unmatched. The CDR3 is made up of 12 amino acids.

This clone has only one observation. The chain couples TRBV5-1 to TRBJ2-1, with 13 nucleotides matching TRBD2. This CDR3 contains 17 residues. Germline CDR1 and CDR2: SGHRS and YFSETQ. V lost 5 bases and J lost 7; bases outside the gene matches: 12. The CDR3 protein is CASRYTSGGARGNEQFF. In DNA form, the CDR3 reads TGCGCCAGCAGGTACACTAGCGGGGGGGCGAGAGGGAATGAGCAGTTCTTC.

The chain carries TRBV7-3 and TRBJ2-3, with D perhaps TRBD2 (5 bases). This CDR3 has 15 residues. V lost 3 bases, J lost 2 bases, and 12 bases lay in between. CDR1 is SGHTA and CDR2 is FQGTGA in the germline V gene. The CDR3 DNA follows: TGTGCCAGCAGCTTGGGAAGCGGTTACACAGATACGCAGTATTTT. Protein sequence: CASSLGSGYTDTQYF.

The V gene is TRBV9, the J gene TRBJ2-7; D might be TRBD2 (5 bases). CDR3 size: 15 residues. CDR1 SGDLS and CDR2 YYNGEE come from the germline V gene. V dropped 0 bases and J dropped 1 base, with 11 bases sitting between them. The CDR3 sequence: CASSVGGRSSYEQYF. CDR3 sequence (DNA): TGTGCCAGCAGCGTAGGAGGGCGGAGTTCCTACGAGCAGTACTTC.

V gene TRBV7-2 combines with J gene TRBJ1-5; D gene uncertain. The CDR3 runs to 15 residues. V lost 0 bases and J 3 bases, leaving 9 bases between the germline ends. Germline V gives CDR1 SGHTA, CDR2 FQGNSA. CDR3 DNA sequence: TGTGCCAGCAGCTTAGCGGGAGGGCCCAATCAGCCCCAGCATTTT. Translation: CASSLAGGPNQPQHF.

This chain links TRBV5-6 with TRBJ2-7; possibly TRBD1 for D (6 bases). Germline lookup yields CDR1 SGHDT and CDR2 YYEEEE. Trimming pared 3 bases from V and 0 bases from J, leaving 10 bases between. This CDR3 contains 14 residues. In nucleotides, the CDR3 is TGTGCCAGCAGCTATGACAGGATCTCCTACGAGCAGTACTTC. It codes for CASSYDRISYEQYF.

This chain links TRBV9 with TRBJ2-7; D might be TRBD1 (5 bases). The CDR3 has 14 amino acids. V lost 3 bases, J lost 7 bases, and 17 bases lay in between. The V gene's germline CDR1 is SGDLS and CDR2 YYNGEE. CDR3 nucleotide sequence: TGTGCCAGCAGCGCAGCTGGGGCTCTAGGGGAGCAGTACTTC. It specifies CASSAAGALGEQYF.

The chain couples TRBV25-1 to TRBJ2-7, with 7 bases aligning to TRBD1. The germline CDR1 and CDR2 sequences are MGHDK and SYGVNS. The V and J ends lost 3 bases and 0 bases, in that order; junction bases with no gene match: 5. The CDR3 runs to 15 residues. The CDR3 DNA sequence: TGTGCCAGCAGTGAGGGACAGCTGAGCTCCTACGAGCAGTACTTC. Amino acid sequence: CASSEGQLSSYEQYF.

The chain joins TRBV6-6 to TRBJ2-2; the match to TRBD1 covers 8 bases. CDR3 size: 15 residues. Germline V gene lookup returns CDR1 MNHNY and CDR2 SVGAGI (reference sequence). The junction had 3 bases not matched to a gene; V was cut back by 3 bases and J by 3 bases. The CDR3 reads CASSYTGGDTGELFF. The CDR3 region has the DNA TGTGCCAGCAGTTATACAGGGGGAGACACCGGGGAGCTGTTTTTT.

Concerning this clone: Distinct nucleotide sequences in the sample also encode this CDR3. The gene calls are TRBV7-3 and TRBJ2-3; D unclear. V was pared by 4 bases and J by 6 bases, with 14 bases between. This CDR3 has 14 residues. Germline V gene data show CDR1 as SGHTA and CDR2 as FQGTGA. CDR3 DNA: TGTGCCAGCAGCTCTAACTCTTTATACGATACGCAGTATTTT. This translates into CASSSNSLYDTQYF.

Details on this clone: The junction departs from germline at one end; a sequencing error may be responsible. This sequence joins TRBV5-1 and TRBJ1-4; D not resolved. Germline V gene lookup returns CDR1 SGHRS and CDR2 YFSETQ. The CDR3 covers 16 residues. The CDR3 sequence: CASSLGTARFNEKPFF. The CDR3 nucleotides read TGCGCCAGCAGCTTGGGGACTGCCCGCTTTAATGAAAAACCGTTTTTT.

The V gene is TRBV9, the J gene TRBJ1-4; 7 bases map to TRBD1. The germline V gene encodes CDR1 SGDLS and CDR2 YYNGEE. The J segment lost 7 bases and the V segment lost 0 bases, leaving 3 bases of the junction unmatched. The CDR3 runs to 14 residues. The CDR3 DNA reads as TGTGCCAGCAGCGTAGGACAGGGAGGTGAAAAACTGTTTTTT. Its translation: CASSVGQGGEKLFF.

The V and J genes are TRBV18 and TRBJ2-7, with 8 nucleotides matching TRBD2. CDR1 KGHSH and CDR2 LQKENI come from the germline V gene. With 2 bases clipped from V and 4 bases from J, the junction kept 10 bases outside the gene matches. This CDR3 contains 16 residues. CDR3 protein: CASSPNTGLGTYEQYF. CDR3 DNA sequence: TGTGCCAGCTCACCAAACACGGGACTAGGGACGTACGAGCAGTACTTC.

The chain joins TRBV6-1 to TRBJ2-3, with 15 bases lining up with TRBD2. Germline assignment: CDR1 MNHNS and CDR2 SASEGT. The CDR3 has 15 residues. The junction had 3 bases not matched to a gene; V was cut back by 6 bases and J by 5 bases. The chain's CDR3 is CASRGLAGGLDTQYF. The CDR3 nucleotides are TGTGCCAGCAGAGGACTAGCGGGGGGGCTAGATACGCAGTATTTT.

The sample holds one count of this clone. The chain has TRBV7-3 and TRBJ1-6, with 9 positions matching TRBD1. Germline CDR1 reads SGHTA; CDR2 reads FQGTGA. The CDR3 extends over 15 amino acids. Germline trimming cut 5 bases from V and 9 bases from J; bases unmatched to any gene: 8. CDR3 sequence (DNA): TGTGCCAGCAGCCCTAACAGGGGGCCGGGTTCACCCCTCCACTTT. It codes for CASSPNRGPGSPLHF.

The genes are TRBV18 and TRBJ2-7; a weak D match, TRBD1 (7 bases). The CDR3 totals 14 residues. CDR1 is KGHSH, CDR2 LQKENI, per germline. Deletions cut 3 bases from V and 6 bases from J, with 15 bases between. Here the CDR3 reads CASSPGGQNLEQYF. The CDR3 nucleotides are TGTGCCAGCTCACCGGGGGGACAGAACCTCGAGCAGTACTTC.

The V call is TRBV7-2, the J call TRBJ2-7; no clear D. V lost 6 bases to trimming and J lost 4 bases, with 13 bases between them. The CDR3 contains 13 residues. The germline CDR1 and CDR2 sequences are SGHTA and FQGNSA. CDR3 sequence: CASSSPPVYEQYF. In nucleotides, the CDR3 is TGTGCCAGCAGTTCTCCCCCCGTGTACGAGCAGTACTTC.

The chain recombines TRBV19 with TRBJ1-1; D possibly corresponds to TRBD1 (6 bases). V lost 7 bases, J lost 5 bases, and 17 bases lay in between. The germline CDR1 and CDR2 sequences are LNHDA and SQIVND (reference sequence). This CDR3 spans 14 amino acids. CDR3 in amino acids: CASTSRGGRTEAFF. The DNA of the CDR3 is TGTGCCAGTACCTCTAGGGGGGGGAGAACTGAAGCTTTCTTT.